This T cell receptor (beta chain) was captured in a study of cytomegalovirus exposure and HLA in healthy donors. The study ran its PCR with 60 Vbeta and 13 Jbeta primers. Sequencing was performed with immunoSEQ multiplex PCR; in TCRdb, only in-frame clones are kept and a portion is missing. The table lists around 140,000 clones, approximately 82% of them singletons. The clonotype originates from a female donor in good health and CMV-seronegative. Sequenced: PBMCs.

The chain's CDR3 is CASSLAAGSVTEAFF. The CDR3 DNA follows: TGTGCCAGCAGCTTAGCGGCAGGGTCGGTCACTGAAGCTTTCTTT. V usage is TRBV7-2 and J usage is TRBJ1-1, with a tentative D call TRBD1 (5 bases). V lost 0 bases to trimming and J lost 4 bases, with 12 bases between them. Looked up from germline, CDR1 is SGHTA and CDR2 is FQGNSA. The CDR3 runs 15 residues. The complete variable domain, with remaining parts taken from reference TRBV7-2 and TRBJ1-1, reads GAGVSQSPSNKVTEKGKDVELRCDPISGHTALYWYRQSLGQGLEFLIYFQGNSAPDKSGLPSDRFSAERTGGSVSTLTIQRTQQEDSAVYLCASSLAAGSVTEAFFGQGTRLTVV.